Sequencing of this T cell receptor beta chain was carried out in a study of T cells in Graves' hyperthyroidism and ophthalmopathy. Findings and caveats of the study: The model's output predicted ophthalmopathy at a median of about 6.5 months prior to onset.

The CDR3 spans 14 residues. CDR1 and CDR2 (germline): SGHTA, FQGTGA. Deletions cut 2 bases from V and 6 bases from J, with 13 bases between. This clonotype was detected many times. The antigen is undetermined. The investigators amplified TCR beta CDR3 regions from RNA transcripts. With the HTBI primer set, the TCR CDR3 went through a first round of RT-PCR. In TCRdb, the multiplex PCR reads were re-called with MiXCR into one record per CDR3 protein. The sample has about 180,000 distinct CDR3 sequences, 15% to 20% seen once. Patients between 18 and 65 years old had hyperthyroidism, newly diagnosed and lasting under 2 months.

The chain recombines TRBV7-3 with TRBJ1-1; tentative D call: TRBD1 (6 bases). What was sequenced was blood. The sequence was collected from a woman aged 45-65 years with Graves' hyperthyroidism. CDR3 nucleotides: TGTGCCAGCAGCTTATATGCAGGGGAGGCTGAAGCTTTCTTT. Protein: CASSLYAGEAEAFF.